A selection of T cell receptor beta chains follows, all from one sample in a study of blood T cell repertoires in COVID-19. Profiling relied on immunoSEQ multiplex PCR, and the TCRdb table lists in-frame clones only, not all of them. In the table there are 300,000 to 350,000 clones, about nine tenths of which are singletons. Sequencing was performed on peripheral blood. All receptors come from a woman aged 25 to 39 with COVID-19, enrolled during active disease. The CDR3 runs from the conserved cysteine through the conserved F or W. D genes are given only for firm matches. Some rows have no size entry. The others give once, few or many, or a class for an expanded clone.

NA NA TRBJ1-6 TRBV3-1/TRBV3-2 CASSQVSGGSNSPLHF TGTGCCAGCAGCCAAGTGTCCGGGGGTAGTAATTCACCCCTCCACTTT
NA NA TRBJ1-5 TRBV18 CASSPDQGFVNQPQHF TGTGCCAGCTCACCAGATCAGGGTTTTGTGAATCAGCCCCAGCATTTT
few NA TRBJ1-1 TRBV6-5 CALRQGRETEAFF TGTGCCTTAAGGCAGGGTAGAGAAACTGAAGCTTTCTTT
few NA TRBJ1-1 TRBV5-6 CASSSSGKNTEAFF TGTGCCAGCAGCTCGAGCGGGAAGAACACTGAAGCTTTCTTT
NA NA TRBJ2-7 TRBV20-1 CSAVEADEQYF TGCAGTGCTGTAGAGGCCGACGAGCAGTACTTC
NA NA TRBJ1-5 TRBV6-5 CASRPTGNSNQPQHF TGTGCCAGCAGACCCACAGGGAATAGCAATCAGCCCCAGCATTTT
NA NA TRBJ1-1 TRBV18 CASSPEQLSEAFF TGTGCCAGCTCCCCGGAACAGCTTTCTGAAGCTTTCTTT
NA NA TRBJ1-2 TRBV19 CASSKSTETYGYTF TGTGCCAGTAGCAAATCGACAGAAACGTATGGCTACACCTTC
once NA TRBJ1-1 TRBV29-1 CSALEGTANTEAFF TGCAGCGCCCTCGAAGGTACAGCGAACACTGAAGCTTTCTTT
NA NA TRBJ1-4 TRBV7-9 CASSPPGSRYEKLFF TGTGCCAGCAGCCCGCCGGGATCACGGTACGAAAAACTGTTTTTT
once NA TRBJ1-1 TRBV7-9 CASSLTANTEAFF TGTGCCAGCAGCCTGACAGCTAACACTGAAGCTTTCTTT
NA NA TRBJ1-5 TRBV28 CASSPPGLGQPQHF TGTGCCAGCAGCCCACCGGGACTGGGGCAGCCCCAGCATTTT
NA TRBD1 TRBJ2-4 TRBV4-2 CASSQVPGTGGTKNIQYF TGTGCCAGCAGCCAAGTACCCGGGACAGGGGGAACCAAAAACATTCAGTACTTC
NA NA TRBJ2-5 TRBV28 CASSSSQGPGETQYF TGTGCCAGCAGTTCGTCCCAGGGGCCGGGGGAGACCCAGTACTTC
NA TRBD1 TRBJ1-2 TRBV4-2 CASSQEDRDYGYTF TGTGCCAGCAGCCAAGAGGACAGGGACTATGGCTACACCTTC
NA NA TRBJ1-1 TRBV19 CASSSRKGGDTEAFF TGTGCCAGTAGCTCAAGGAAGGGAGGAGATACTGAAGCTTTCTTT
NA NA TRBJ2-1 TRBV7-9 CASSFVGPYNEQFF TGTGCCAGCAGCTTCGTGGGGCCGTACAATGAGCAGTTCTTC
NA TRBD1 TRBJ1-3 TRBV2 CASRRDSLSSGNTIYF TGTGCCAGCAGAAGGGACAGCCTAAGCTCTGGAAACACCATATATTTT
NA TRBD1 TRBJ2-7 TRBV19 CASSWGTGGNYEQYF TGTGCCAGTAGTTGGGGGACAGGGGGGAATTACGAGCAGTACTTC
few TRBD1 TRBJ1-3 TRBV5-4 CASSSDRGWGKGNTIYF TGTGCCAGCAGCTCCGACAGGGGTTGGGGTAAAGGAAACACCATATATTTT
NA NA TRBJ2-2 TRBV5-1 CASSLSSWRPQNTGELFF TGCGCCAGCAGCTTGAGTTCATGGAGGCCACAGAACACCGGGGAGCTGTTTTTT
NA TRBD1 TRBJ1-2 TRBV25-1 CASSEAGDRPSYGYTF TGTGCCAGCAGTGAAGCGGGGGACAGGCCGAGCTATGGCTACACCTTC
NA NA TRBJ2-1 TRBV3-1/TRBV3-2 CASSQGDWGYNEQFF TGTGCCAGCAGCCAAGGGGACTGGGGATACAATGAGCAGTTCTTC
NA TRBD1 TRBJ2-2 TRBV7-3 CASSFYRGPGGELFF TGTGCCAGCAGCTTCTACAGGGGGCCAGGCGGGGAGCTGTTTTTT
NA TRBD1 TRBJ1-4 TRBV13 CASSSSPGQGREKLFF TGTGCCAGCAGCTCTTCACCGGGACAGGGCCGAGAAAAACTGTTTTTT
NA NA TRBJ1-1 TRBV27 CASSPSILTEAFF TGTGCCAGCAGTCCCTCGATACTCACTGAAGCTTTCTTT
once TRBD1 TRBJ1-2 TRBV5-1 CASSLSLGQDNYGYTF TGCGCCAGCAGCTTATCCCTCGGACAGGACAACTATGGCTACACCTTC
NA TRBD1 TRBJ1-2 TRBV29-1 CSVEDRNYGYTF TGCAGCGTGGAGGACAGGAACTATGGCTACACCTTC
once TRBD2 TRBJ2-5 TRBV3-1/TRBV3-2 CASSQDWASGKTQYF TGTGCCAGCAGCCAAGACTGGGCTAGCGGAAAGACCCAGTACTTC
NA TRBD2 TRBJ2-1 TRBV2 CASSERLAGDYNEQFF TGTGCCAGCAGCGAAAGACTAGCGGGAGACTACAATGAGCAGTTCTTC
NA NA TRBJ2-1 TRBV15 CATRKNYEQFF TGTGCCACCAGGAAAAACTATGAGCAGTTCTTC
NA TRBD1 TRBJ2-7 TRBV28 CASSFHLGQGGSYEQYF TGTGCCAGCAGTTTCCACCTGGGACAGGGGGGATCCTACGAGCAGTACTTC
NA TRBD1 TRBJ1-2 TRBV15 CATSSDRVANYGYTF TGTGCCACCAGCAGTGACAGGGTCGCTAACTATGGCTACACCTTC
NA TRBD1 TRBJ1-2 TRBV7-2 CASTLGQGGYGYTF TGTGCCAGCACCCTAGGACAGGGGGGCTATGGCTACACCTTC
NA TRBD2 TRBJ2-1 TRBV2 CASSVAGDYNEQFF TGTGCCAGCAGTGTAGCGGGAGACTACAATGAGCAGTTCTTC
NA NA TRBJ1-4 TRBV29-1 CSVRDFKGANEKLFF TGCAGCGTTCGAGACTTCAAAGGGGCTAATGAAAAACTGTTTTTT
NA TRBD1 TRBJ2-1 TRBV5-1 CASSLGQGNEQFF TGCGCCAGCAGCTTGGGACAGGGGAATGAGCAGTTCTTC
NA TRBD2 TRBJ2-7 TRBV6-5 CASSSGSTYEQYF TGTGCCAGCAGTAGCGGGAGTACCTACGAGCAGTACTTC
NA TRBD2 TRBJ2-1 TRBV10-1 CASSSLADSYNEQFF TGCGCCAGCAGTTCCCTAGCGGATTCCTACAATGAGCAGTTCTTC
NA NA TRBJ2-7 TRBV6-5 CASNTVNEQYF TGTGCCAGCAATACAGTAAACGAGCAGTACTTC
NA TRBD1 TRBJ1-4 TRBV20-1 CSTRDRELFF TGCAGCACCCGAGACAGGGAACTGTTTTTT
NA TRBD1 TRBJ1-6 TRBV27 CASSPPGDRYNSPLHF TGTGCCAGCAGTCCTCCCGGGGACAGATATAATTCACCCCTCCACTTT
NA TRBD1 TRBJ1-5 TRBV29-1 CSVGEQGDQPQHF TGCAGCGTTGGGGAACAGGGGGACCAGCCCCAGCATTTT
many TRBD1 TRBJ2-3 TRBV6-4 CASSAGTGGTDTQYF TGTGCCAGCAGTGCCGGGACAGGGGGCACAGATACGCAGTATTTT
NA TRBD1 TRBJ1-2 TRBV2 CASSHRTGGFYGYTF TGTGCCAGCAGTCACCGGACAGGGGGGTTCTATGGCTACACCTTC
NA TRBD1 TRBJ1-1 TRBV29-1 CSVRTGGDTEAFF TGCAGCGTCCGGACAGGGGGGGACACTGAAGCTTTCTTT
NA TRBD2 TRBJ2-7 TRBV5-4 CASSLGLAEYEQYF TGTGCCAGCAGCTTGGGACTAGCGGAATACGAGCAGTACTTC
NA NA TRBJ1-5 TRBV7-8 CASSLDWGGSYQPQHF TGTGCCAGCAGCTTAGATTGGGGAGGTTCGTATCAGCCCCAGCATTTT
NA TRBD1 TRBJ1-4 TRBV18 CASSPGTGLSREKLFF TGTGCCAGCTCACCCGGGACAGGGCTTTCTCGTGAAAAACTGTTTTTT
NA NA TRBJ2-1 TRBV4-1 CASSQGPLNEQFF TGCGCCAGCAGCCAAGGGCCCTTGAATGAGCAGTTCTTC
NA TRBD1 TRBJ1-6 TRBV27 CASSLSGTGNSPLHF TGTGCCAGCAGTTTATCAGGGACAGGCAATTCACCCCTCCACTTT
NA NA TRBJ2-1 TRBV7-9 CASSSGFGGNEQFF TGTGCCAGCAGCTCGGGCTTCGGGGGCAATGAGCAGTTCTTC